This is a list of T cell receptor beta chains from one sample in a study of blood T cell repertoires in COVID-19. The data were produced by immunoSEQ multiplex PCR, yet TCRdb's version contains in-frame clones alone and is incomplete. The sample holds more than 25,000 clones, more than 65% seen once. Sequencing was carried out using peripheral blood. The receptors originated from a man aged 50 to 60 with active or convalescent COVID-19. Each CDR3 is given with its conserved first and last residue.

TRBV6-4 | CASKQGRTYSNQPQHF
TRBV5-4 | CASSLAGGPYEQYF
TRBV6-6 | CASWTGFMNTEAFF
TRBV6-5 | CASSYSGGNTEAFF
TRBV5-6 | CASSNNFNEQFF
TRBV4-1 | CASSPLAGETQYF
TRBV15 | CATSRAGEGGTNEKLFF
TRBV29-1 | CSVEDRGEPQHF
TRBV7-9 | CASSFSDSTEAFF
TRBV11-3 | CASSLDPGQETQYF
TRBV19 | CASSQLRDTDTQYF
TRBV7-2 | CASSPHYSLAGGYNEQFF
TRBV2 | CASKWYGTGGDSEQFF
TRBV7-3 | CASSLDRDSYNEQFF
TRBV6-2/TRBV6-3 | CASSWTVIYTF
TRBV11-3 | CASSSQTSLRSYNEQFF
TRBV23-1 | CASSLLSNTNEQYF
TRBV12-3/TRBV12-4 | CASSLGRVYEQYF
TRBV5-6 | CASSVLRVHYGYTF
TRBV7-2 | CASSPERAGVTDTQYF
TRBV9 | CASSDPGQGVDEQFF